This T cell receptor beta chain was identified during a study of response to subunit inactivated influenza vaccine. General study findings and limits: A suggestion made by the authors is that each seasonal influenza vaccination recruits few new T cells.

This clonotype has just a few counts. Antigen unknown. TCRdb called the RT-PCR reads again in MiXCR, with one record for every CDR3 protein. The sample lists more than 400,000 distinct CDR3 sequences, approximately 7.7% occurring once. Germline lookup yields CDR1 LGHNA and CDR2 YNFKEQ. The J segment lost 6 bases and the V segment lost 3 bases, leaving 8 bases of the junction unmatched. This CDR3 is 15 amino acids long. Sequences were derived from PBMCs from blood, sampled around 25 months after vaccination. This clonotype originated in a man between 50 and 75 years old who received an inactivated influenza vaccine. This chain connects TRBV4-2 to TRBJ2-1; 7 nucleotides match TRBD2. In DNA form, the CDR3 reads TGTGCCAGCAGCCAGGGCGGGAGCGAGGTCAATGAGCAGTTCTTC. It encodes CASSQGGSEVNEQFF.